A selection of T cell receptor beta chains follows, all from one sample in a study of beta chain features in type 1 diabetes. The table came from immunoSEQ multiplex PCR; TCRdb's copy has only in-frame clones and leaves some out. The sample carries around 500,000 clones, approximately 30% recorded once. Sequences were obtained from naive CD4+ T cells from blood. All receptors derive from a man aged 18 to 30 in good health. CDR3s include the opening cysteine and the closing phenylalanine or tryptophan. D genes are given only for firm matches. Size values are once, few and many counts, or a class for expanded clones, and some rows have none.

.	TRBJ2-3	TRBV12-5	.	TGTGCTAGTGGTTTCAGGGCAGATACGCAGTATTTT	CASGFRADTQYF
.	TRBJ1-2	TRBV4-1	.	TGCGCCAGCAGCCCACAAGACAGCCCAAACTATGGCTACACCTTC	CASSPQDSPNYGYTF
.	TRBJ1-2	TRBV23-1	TRBD1	TGCGCCAGCAGTCACGAGGGACAGGGGCGACCTAACTATGGCTACACCTTC	CASSHEGQGRPNYGYTF
few	TRBJ2-7	TRBV14	TRBD2	TGTGCCAGCAGCCGGGGACTAGCGGGGGAGCAGTACTTC	CASSRGLAGEQYF
.	TRBJ2-4	TRBV21-1	.	TGTGCCAGCAGCAAAGAGGCGCGGACCAAAAACATTCAGTACTTC	CASSKEARTKNIQYF
few	TRBJ2-1	TRBV7-2	.	TGTGCCAGCAGCGGGACGGGCGATGAGCAGTTCTTC	CASSGTGDEQFF
.	TRBJ2-4	TRBV9	TRBD2	TGTGCCAGCAGCCCCGGACTAGCGGGAGGAGCCAAAAACATTCAGTACTTC	CASSPGLAGGAKNIQYF
few	TRBJ2-2	TRBV4-1	TRBD2	TGCGCCAGCAGCTTCCTAGCGGTCACCGGGGAGCTGTTTTTT	CASSFLAVTGELFF
.	TRBJ2-3	TRBV2	.	TGTGCCAGCAGAGAGGGGGTAGATACGCAGTATTTT	CASREGVDTQYF
once	TRBJ1-4	TRBV25-1	.	TGTGCCAGCAGTGAAAACAGGGATAATGAAAAACTGTTTTTT	CASSENRDNEKLFF
once	TRBJ2-3	TRBV5-4	TRBD2	TGTGCCAGCAGCTCTTATAGCGGGAGTAGCACAGATACGCAGTATTTT	CASSSYSGSSTDTQYF
.	TRBJ2-3	TRBV4-2	TRBD1	TGTGCCAGCAGCCAAGTGGAAGACAGGGGGCAAGGAGATACGCAGTATTTT	CASSQVEDRGQGDTQYF
few	TRBJ2-7	TRBV9	.	TGTGCCAGCAGCGTAGCAAGCGAGAGCTCCTACGAGCAGTACTTC	CASSVASESSYEQYF
.	TRBJ2-7	TRBV5-1	.	TGCGCCAGCAGCTTGGTGACGGGAAGCTCCTACGAGCAGTACTTC	CASSLVTGSSYEQYF
once	TRBJ1-2	TRBV29-1	.	TGCAGCGTTGAACCGGGCGCGGGTGGCTACACCTTC	CSVEPGAGGYTF
.	TRBJ2-5	TRBV28	TRBD2	TGTGCCAGCACTGGCGGAGCGGGGGGACAAGAGACCCAGTACTTC	CASTGGAGGQETQYF
few	TRBJ2-1	TRBV5-6	.	TGTGCCAGCAGCATTGAGCGGGAGCAGTTCTTC	CASSIEREQFF
.	TRBJ2-1	TRBV9	.	TGTGCCAGCAGCGTTGGGGCGGCTAGCTCCTACAATGAGCAGTTCTTC	CASSVGAASSYNEQFF
once	TRBJ1-2	TRBV9	TRBD1	TGTGCCAGCAGCACCGCTCGGGGACAGCGCTATGGCTACACCTTC	CASSTARGQRYGYTF
.	TRBJ2-3	TRBV7-9	TRBD2	TGTGCCAGCAGCTTAAGGAAGTTTGGTAGCGGGAAAGAGACAGATACGCAGTATTTT	CASSLRKFGSGKETDTQYF
few	TRBJ1-1	TRBV30	.	TGTGCCTGGAGTATCGACTCGGGGGACACTGAAGCTTTCTTT	CAWSIDSGDTEAFF
.	TRBJ2-7	TRBV5-4	.	TGTGCCAGCAGCTTGCGGGGCCCGCCCTACGAGCAGTACTTC	CASSLRGPPYEQYF
few	TRBJ1-2	TRBV29-1	.	TGCAGCGTTGGAGGTCAGGGTTTTGGCTACACCTTC	CSVGGQGFGYTF
few	TRBJ2-1	TRBV4-3	TRBD2	TGCGCCAGCAGCCAAGAAGATCCCCGAGCGGGAACGTCTTACAATGAGCAGTTCTTC	CASSQEDPRAGTSYNEQFF
.	TRBJ2-5	TRBV5-1	TRBD2	TGCGCCAGCAGCTCAATTGGACTAGCGGGAGTTGAGACCCAGTACTTC	CASSSIGLAGVETQYF
.	TRBJ2-1	TRBV7-9	TRBD2	TGTGCCAGCAGCTTTTTAGCGGGGCGTGAGCAGTTCTTC	CASSFLAGREQFF
.	TRBJ1-1	TRBV28	TRBD1	TGTGCCAGCAGTTGGACAGGGCTTGGCACTGAAGCTTTCTTT	CASSWTGLGTEAFF
.	TRBJ2-7	TRBV14	.	TGTGCCAGCAGCCAAGCGTACCCGGACTTCCTCTACGAGCAGTACTTC	CASSQAYPDFLYEQYF
few	TRBJ2-5	TRBV30	.	TGTGCCTGGGGGCGCGGAGAGACCCAGTACTTC	CAWGRGETQYF
.	TRBJ1-1	TRBV30	.	TGTGCCTGGTCGGCTAAACCGAACACTGAAGCTTTCTTT	CAWSAKPNTEAFF
.	TRBJ2-1	TRBV29-1	.	TGCAGCGTTGAAGGGGGTCAGGGTCCCTGGGATGAGCAGTTCTTC	CSVEGGQGPWDEQFF